This T cell receptor beta chain is drawn from a study of T cells in Graves' hyperthyroidism and ophthalmopathy. Study-level points and caveats: A model of 13 V-J pairs discriminated ophthalmopathy from stable hyperthyroidism.

This clonotype came up a few times. Its target is unknown. Absent ophthalmopathy progression within 18 months defined stable Graves' hyperthyroidism. Patients aged 18 to 65 with hyperthyroidism were newly diagnosed, with duration under 2 months. In making diagnoses, clinical symptoms, serum thyroxine and TRAb, thyroid ultrasound and orbital computed tomography were all used. TCR beta CDR3 sequences were amplified from RNA transcripts. Primed by the HTBI set, a first-round RT-PCR was run on the TCR CDR3. TCRdb redid the calling of the multiplex PCR reads with MiXCR, one entry per CDR3 protein. The repertoire holds fewer than 900,000 distinct CDR3 sequences, with about 15% as singletons. The sample comprised blood. The clonotype was recovered from a man aged 18 to 29 with Graves' hyperthyroidism.

The CDR3 protein is CSAREGASNYGYTF. The CDR3 DNA reads TGCAGTGCTAGAGAGGGGGCTTCTAACTATGGCTACACCTTC. The rearrangement joins TRBV20-1 to TRBJ1-2, with TRBD1 as a possible D gene (6 bases). The CDR3 contains 14 residues. Germline loops: CDR1 DFQATT, CDR2 SNEGSKA (reference sequence). V was trimmed by 0 bases and J by 0 bases, leaving 8 bases between them.